This T cell receptor (beta chain) was retrieved from a study of T cell repertoires in cytomegalovirus infection. Across the whole study: Based on public TCR beta signatures, there were indications of CMV infection and of a matching HLA type.

TCRdb processed the reads anew with MiXCR; each CDR3 protein has one entry. The sample lists just under 300,000 distinct CDR3 sequences, around 10% seen once, with approximately 2.3% in the top ten. This clonotype was seen ten or more times. Its antigen is not identified. The ends lost 2 bases at V and 5 bases at J; junction bases unmatched: 3. The CDR3 is 14 amino acids. Looked up from germline, CDR1 is MDHEN and CDR2 is SYDVKM. Overall study findings and caveats: In two of eight donors, the top clonotype was HLA-C-restricted CMV-specific. Cumulative frequency (of public TCR beta family members) identified carriers of CMV plus the relevant HLA.

Sequencing used PBMCs. The chain has TRBV28 and TRBJ1-5; TRBD1 matches at 7 bases. This clonotype was obtained from a human donor in good health (CMV status not recorded). Some clones in this sample may be carry-over from other donors' samples. The CDR3 DNA sequence: TGTGCCAGCAGTTTAAAAGGGACAGATCAGCCCCAGCATTTT. Encoded protein: CASSLKGTDQPQHF.